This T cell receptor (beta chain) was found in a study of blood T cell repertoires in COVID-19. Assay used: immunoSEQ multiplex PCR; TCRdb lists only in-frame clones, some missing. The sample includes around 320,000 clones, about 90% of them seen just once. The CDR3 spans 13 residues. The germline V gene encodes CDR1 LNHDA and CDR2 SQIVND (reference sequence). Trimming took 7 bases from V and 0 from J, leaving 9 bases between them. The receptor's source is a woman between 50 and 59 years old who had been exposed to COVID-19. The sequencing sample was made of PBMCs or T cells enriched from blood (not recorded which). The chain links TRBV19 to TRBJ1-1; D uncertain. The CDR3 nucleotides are TGTGCCAGTATGGGCACAGTGAACACTGAAGCTTTCTTT. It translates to CASMGTVNTEAFF.